The 2 T cell receptor beta chains reported below all come from one sample, sequenced in a study of identical twins. MiXCR was run by TCRdb on the 5' RACE reads, yielding one entry per CDR3 protein. Among a few hundred thousand distinct CDR3 sequences listed, roughly 9% were seen once. Sequences were obtained from naive T cells sorted from blood. These receptors all come from a woman aged 45-59 years in good health.

The genes are TRBV6-2 or TRBV6-3 and TRBJ2-7; 7 nucleotides line up with TRBD1. CDR3 length: 14 amino acids. With 4 bases clipped from V and 2 bases from J, the junction kept 5 bases outside the gene matches. Germline CDR1 and CDR2: MNHEY and SVGEGT. The CDR3 DNA follows: TGTGCCAGCAGTTGGGACAGAGAACCCTACGAGCAGTACGTC. This gives the protein CASSWDREPYEQYV.

This clonotype came up a few times. The chain links TRBV7-9 to TRBJ1-2; possible D gene TRBD1, 5 bases. This CDR3 has 14 amino acids. The V end was cut by 5 bases, the J end by 5 bases, with 15 bases between. Germline lookup yields CDR1 SEHNR and CDR2 FQNEAQ (reference sequence). The CDR3 DNA sequence: TGTGCCAGCAGCCCCCAAGGGACGGGGTATGGCTACACCTTC. This translates into CASSPQGTGYGYTF.